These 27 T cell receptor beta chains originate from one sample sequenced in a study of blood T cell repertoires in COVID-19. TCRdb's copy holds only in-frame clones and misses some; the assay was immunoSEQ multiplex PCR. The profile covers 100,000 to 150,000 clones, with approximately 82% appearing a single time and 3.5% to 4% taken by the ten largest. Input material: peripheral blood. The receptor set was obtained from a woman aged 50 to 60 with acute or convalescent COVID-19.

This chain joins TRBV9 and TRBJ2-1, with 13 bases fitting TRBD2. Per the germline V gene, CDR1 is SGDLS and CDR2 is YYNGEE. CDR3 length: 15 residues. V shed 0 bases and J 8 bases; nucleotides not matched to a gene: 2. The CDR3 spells CASSVGTSGSDEQFF. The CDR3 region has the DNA TGTGCCAGCAGCGTAGGGACTAGCGGGAGCGATGAGCAGTTCTTC.

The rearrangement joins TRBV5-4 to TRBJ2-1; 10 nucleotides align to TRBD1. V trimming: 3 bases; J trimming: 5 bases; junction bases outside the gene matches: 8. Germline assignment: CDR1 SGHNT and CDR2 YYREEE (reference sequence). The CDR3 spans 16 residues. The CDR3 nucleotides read TGTGCCAGCAGCTCCGACAGGGGGCTGAGGAACAATGAGCAGTTCTTC. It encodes CASSSDRGLRNNEQFF.

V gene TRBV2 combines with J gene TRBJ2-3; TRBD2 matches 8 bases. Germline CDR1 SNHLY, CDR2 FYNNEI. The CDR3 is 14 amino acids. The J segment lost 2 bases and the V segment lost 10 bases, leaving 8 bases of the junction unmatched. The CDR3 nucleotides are TGTGCCACCCAACTAGCGGCCCTCACAGATACGCAGTATTTT. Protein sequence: CATQLAALTDTQYF.

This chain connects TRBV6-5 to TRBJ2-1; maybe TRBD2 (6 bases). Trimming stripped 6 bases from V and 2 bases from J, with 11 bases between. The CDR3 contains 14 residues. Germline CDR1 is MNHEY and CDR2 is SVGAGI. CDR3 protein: CASSGGEAYNEQFF. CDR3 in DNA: TGTGCCAGCAGCGGCGGGGAGGCCTACAATGAGCAGTTCTTC.

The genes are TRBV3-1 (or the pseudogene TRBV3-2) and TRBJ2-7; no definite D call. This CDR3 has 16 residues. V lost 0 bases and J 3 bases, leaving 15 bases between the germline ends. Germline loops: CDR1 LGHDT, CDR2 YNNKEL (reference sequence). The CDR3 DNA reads TGTGCCAGCAGCCAAGACAAGCGTTTTGGTTACTACGAGCAGTACTTC. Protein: CASSQDKRFGYYEQYF.

CDR3 bases: TGTGCCATCTCCCCCGGGACAGATCTTACAGATACGCAGTATTTT. This translates into CAISPGTDLTDTQYF. The gene calls are TRBV21-1 and TRBJ2-3; the table assigns TRBD1, which was not confirmed against the DNA. TRBV21-1 is a listed pseudogene. The CDR3 is 15 residues long.

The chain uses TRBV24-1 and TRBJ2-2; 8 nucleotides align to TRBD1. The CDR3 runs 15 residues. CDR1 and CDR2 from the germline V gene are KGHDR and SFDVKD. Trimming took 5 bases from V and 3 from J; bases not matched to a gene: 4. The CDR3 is CATSGTGGDTGELFF. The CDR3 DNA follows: TGTGCCACCAGTGGTACAGGGGGAGACACCGGGGAGCTGTTTTTT.

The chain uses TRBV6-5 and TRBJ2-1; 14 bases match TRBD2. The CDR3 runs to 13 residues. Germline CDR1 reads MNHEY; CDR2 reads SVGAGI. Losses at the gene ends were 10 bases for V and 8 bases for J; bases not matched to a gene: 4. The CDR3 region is CATRLAGGDEQFF. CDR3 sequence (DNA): TGTGCCACCCGACTAGCGGGAGGGGATGAGCAGTTCTTC.

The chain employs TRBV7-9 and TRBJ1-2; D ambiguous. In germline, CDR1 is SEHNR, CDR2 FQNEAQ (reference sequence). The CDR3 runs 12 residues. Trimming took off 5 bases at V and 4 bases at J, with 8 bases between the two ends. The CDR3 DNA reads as TGTGCCAGCAGCATCAACGGCTATGGCTACACCTTC. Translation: CASSINGYGYTF.

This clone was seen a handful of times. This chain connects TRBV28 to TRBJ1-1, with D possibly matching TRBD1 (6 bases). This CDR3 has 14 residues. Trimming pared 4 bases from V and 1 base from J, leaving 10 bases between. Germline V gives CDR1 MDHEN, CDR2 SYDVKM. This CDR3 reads CASSSPGQNTEAFF. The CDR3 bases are TGTGCCAGCAGTTCACCGGGACAGAACACTGAAGCTTTCTTT. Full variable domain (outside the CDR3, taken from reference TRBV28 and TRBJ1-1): DVKVTQSSRYLVKRTGEKVFLECVQDMDHENMFWYRQDPGLGLRLIYFSYDVKMKEKGDIPEGYSVSREKKERFSLILESASTNQTSMYLCASSSPGQNTEAFFGQGTRLTVV.

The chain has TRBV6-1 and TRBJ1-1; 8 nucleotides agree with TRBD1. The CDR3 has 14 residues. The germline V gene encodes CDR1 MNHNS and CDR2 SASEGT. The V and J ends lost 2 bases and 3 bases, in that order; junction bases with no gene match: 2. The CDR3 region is CASSENRGDTEAFF. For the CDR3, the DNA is TGTGCCAGCAGTGAAAACAGGGGGGACACTGAAGCTTTCTTT.

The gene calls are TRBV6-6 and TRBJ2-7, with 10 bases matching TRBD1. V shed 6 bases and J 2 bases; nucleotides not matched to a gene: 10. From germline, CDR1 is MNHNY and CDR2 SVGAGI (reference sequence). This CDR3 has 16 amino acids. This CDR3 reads CASSPTPGQGTYEQYF. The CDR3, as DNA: TGTGCCAGCAGCCCCACCCCGGGACAGGGGACCTACGAGCAGTACTTC.

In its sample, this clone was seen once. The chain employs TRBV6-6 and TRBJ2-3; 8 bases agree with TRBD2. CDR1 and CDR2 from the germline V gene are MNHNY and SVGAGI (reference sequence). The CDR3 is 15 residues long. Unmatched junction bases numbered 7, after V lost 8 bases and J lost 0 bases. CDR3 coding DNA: TGTGCCAGCGGAACTAGCGGAGCTAGCACAGATACGCAGTATTTT. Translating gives CASGTSGASTDTQYF.

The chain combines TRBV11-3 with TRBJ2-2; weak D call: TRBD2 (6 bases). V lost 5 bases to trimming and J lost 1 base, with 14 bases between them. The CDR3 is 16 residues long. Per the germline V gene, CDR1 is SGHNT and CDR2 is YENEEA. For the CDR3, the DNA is TGTGCCAGCAGCCCATGGGGTAGCGGGAACACCGGGGAGCTGTTTTTT. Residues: CASSPWGSGNTGELFF.

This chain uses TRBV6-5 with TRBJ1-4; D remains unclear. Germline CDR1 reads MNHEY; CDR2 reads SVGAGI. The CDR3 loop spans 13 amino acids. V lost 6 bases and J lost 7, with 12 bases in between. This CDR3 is CASSQRRGEKLFF. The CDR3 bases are TGTGCCAGCAGCCAGCGGCGGGGTGAAAAACTGTTTTTT.

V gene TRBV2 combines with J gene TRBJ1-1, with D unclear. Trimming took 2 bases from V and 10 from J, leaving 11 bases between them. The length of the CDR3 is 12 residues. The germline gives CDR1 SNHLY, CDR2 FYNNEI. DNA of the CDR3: TGTGCCAGCAGTGAAAGGTTTTCAGGAGCTTTCTTT. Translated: CASSERFSGAFF.

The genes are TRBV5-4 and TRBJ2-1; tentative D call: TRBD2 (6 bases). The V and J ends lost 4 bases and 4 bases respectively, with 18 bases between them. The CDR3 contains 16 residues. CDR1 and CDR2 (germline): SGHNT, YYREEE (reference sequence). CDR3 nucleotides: TGTGCCAGCAGCCTGGGTGGAGGGAGAGGATACAATGAGCAGTTCTTC. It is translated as CASSLGGGRGYNEQFF. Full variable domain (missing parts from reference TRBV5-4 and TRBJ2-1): ETGVTQSPTHLIKTRGQQVTLRCSSQSGHNTVSWYQQALGQGPQFIFQYYREEENGRGNFPPRFSGLQFPNYSSELNVNALELDDSALYLCASSLGGGRGYNEQFFGPGTRLTVL.

CDR3 coding DNA: TGCGCCAGCAGCTTGGTAGGGGGATCGAAGAACACCGGGGAGCTGTTTTTT. This sequence encodes CASSLVGGSKNTGELFF. V usage is TRBV5-1 and J usage is TRBJ2-2; D may be TRBD1 (6 bases). The germline V gene has CDR1 SGHRS and CDR2 YFSETQ. Trimming stripped 0 bases from V and 1 base from J, with 13 bases between. This CDR3 has 17 residues.

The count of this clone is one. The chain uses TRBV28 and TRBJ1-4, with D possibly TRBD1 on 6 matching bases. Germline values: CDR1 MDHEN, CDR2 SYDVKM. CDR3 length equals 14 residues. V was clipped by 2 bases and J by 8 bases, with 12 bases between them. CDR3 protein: CASSLGRGGEKLFF. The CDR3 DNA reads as TGTGCCAGCAGTTTAGGCAGGGGAGGGGAAAAACTGTTTTTT.

The CDR3 DNA follows: TGTGCCAGCTACAGGGGGCCTGGCTACACCTTC. This codes for CASYRGPGYTF. This sequence joins TRBV28 and TRBJ1-2; 9 nucleotides agree with TRBD1. The CDR3 covers 11 residues. V dropped 8 bases and J dropped 7; count of bases not matched to a gene: 2. Germline V CDR1 and CDR2: MDHEN, SYDVKM.

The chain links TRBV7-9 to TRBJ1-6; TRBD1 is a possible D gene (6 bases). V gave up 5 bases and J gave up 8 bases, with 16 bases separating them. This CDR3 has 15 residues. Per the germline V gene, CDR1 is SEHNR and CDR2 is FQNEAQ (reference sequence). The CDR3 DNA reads TGTGCCAGCAGCCCATCGGGGGGCAGGCATTCACCCCTCCACTTT. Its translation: CASSPSGGRHSPLHF. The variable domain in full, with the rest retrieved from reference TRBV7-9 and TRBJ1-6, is DTGVSQNPRHKITKRGQNVTFRCDPISEHNRLYWYRQTLGQGPEFLTYFQNEAQLEKSRLLSDRFSAERPKGSFSTLEIQRTEQGDSAMYLCASSPSGGRHSPLHFGNGTRLTVT.

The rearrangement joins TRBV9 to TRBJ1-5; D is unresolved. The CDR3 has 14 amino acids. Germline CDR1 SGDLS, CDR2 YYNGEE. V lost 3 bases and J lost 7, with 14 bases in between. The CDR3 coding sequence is TGTGCCAGCAGCGCAGGTAATTTTGGACAGCCCCAGCATTTT. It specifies CASSAGNFGQPQHF. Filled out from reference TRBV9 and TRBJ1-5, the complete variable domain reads DSGVTQTPKHLITATGQRVTLRCSPRSGDLSVYWYQQSLDQGLQFLIQYYNGEERAKGNILERFSAQQFPDLHSELNLSSLELGDSALYFCASSAGNFGQPQHFGDGTRLSIL.

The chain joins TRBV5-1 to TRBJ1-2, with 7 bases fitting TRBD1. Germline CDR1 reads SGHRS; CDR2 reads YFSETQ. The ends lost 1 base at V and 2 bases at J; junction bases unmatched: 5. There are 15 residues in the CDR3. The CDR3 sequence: CASSLMGQLNYGYTF. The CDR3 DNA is TGCGCCAGCAGCTTGATGGGACAGCTCAACTATGGCTACACCTTC.

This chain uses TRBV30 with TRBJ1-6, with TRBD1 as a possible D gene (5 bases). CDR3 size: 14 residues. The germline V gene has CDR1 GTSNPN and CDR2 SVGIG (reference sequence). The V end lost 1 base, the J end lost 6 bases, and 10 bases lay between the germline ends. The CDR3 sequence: CAWSGGGSNSPLHF. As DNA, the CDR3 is TGTGCCTGGAGTGGTGGGGGGTCTAATTCACCCCTCCACTTT. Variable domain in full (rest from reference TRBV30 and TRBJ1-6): SQTIHQWPATLVQPVGSPLSLECTVEGTSNPNLYWYRQAAGRGLQLLFYSVGIGQISSEVPQNLSASRPQDRQFILSSKKLLLSDSGFYLCAWSGGGSNSPLHFGNGTRLTVT.

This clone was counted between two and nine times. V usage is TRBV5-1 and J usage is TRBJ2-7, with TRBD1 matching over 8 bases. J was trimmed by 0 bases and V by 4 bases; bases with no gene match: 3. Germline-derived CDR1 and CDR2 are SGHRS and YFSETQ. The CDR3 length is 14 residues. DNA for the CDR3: TGCGCCAGCAGCCGGGGACAGGCCTCCTACGAGCAGTACTTC. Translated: CASSRGQASYEQYF.

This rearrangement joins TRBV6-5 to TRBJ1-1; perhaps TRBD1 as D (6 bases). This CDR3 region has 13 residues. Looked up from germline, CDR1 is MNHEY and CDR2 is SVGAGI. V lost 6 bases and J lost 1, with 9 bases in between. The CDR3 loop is CASSQGQNTEAFF. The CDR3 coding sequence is TGTGCCAGCAGCCAGGGACAGAACACTGAAGCTTTCTTT.

CDR3 coding DNA: TGTGCCAGCAGTCAGGGGGCAGACTATGGCTACACCTTC. Amino acid sequence: CASSQGADYGYTF. The V call is TRBV28, the J call TRBJ1-2; 8 positions agree with TRBD1. Germline-derived CDR1 and CDR2 are MDHEN and SYDVKM. Trimming removed 5 bases from V and 3 bases from J; junction bases left unmatched: 2. The CDR3 is 13 residues long.